This is a list of T cell receptor beta chains from one sample in a study of control samples from healthy donors and cancer patients. Assay: immunoSEQ multiplex PCR; the TCRdb copy retains only in-frame clones and omits some. Of over 50,000 clones listed, approximately 86% are singletons. The material sequenced was blood. The receptors here all came from a man in his forties or fifties in good health. The CDR3 runs from the conserved cysteine through the conserved F or W. A D gene is named only where the DNA matches it firmly. Clone size is not always given. Where it is, it says once, few, many or a class for expanded clones.

>TRBJ2-5|NA|NA|TRBV5-1
TGCGCCAGCAGCGGTGGGGGGCGAGAGACCCAGTACTTC
CASSGGGRETQYF
>TRBJ2-4|TRBD2|once|TRBV12-5
TGTGCTAGTGCTACTAGCGGGAGTAGGTACATTCAGTACTTC
CASATSGSRYIQYF
>TRBJ2-1|TRBD2|NA|TRBV6-2/TRBV6-3
TGTGCCAGCAGCCTAGCGGGAGGAACGAGGCATGAGCAGTTCTTC
CASSLAGGTRHEQFF
>TRBJ1-5|TRBD1|NA|TRBV28
TGTGCCAGCAGTTTAGCGGACAGGGTTGATCAGCCCCAGCATTTT
CASSLADRVDQPQHF
>TRBJ2-3|NA|NA|TRBV12-3/TRBV12-4
TGTGCCAGCAGTCGTTCCACAGATACGCAGTATTTT
CASSRSTDTQYF
>TRBJ1-1|TRBD1|NA|TRBV6-5
TGTGCCAGCAGTTACTCGACAGGGTCCACTGAAGCTTTCTTT
CASSYSTGSTEAFF
>TRBJ1-4|NA|NA|TRBV9
TGTGCCAGCAGCGTAGGAGTGGGCAATTCTAATGAAAAACTGTTTTTT
CASSVGVGNSNEKLFF
>TRBJ1-6|TRBD1|NA|TRBV28
TGTGCCAGCATCTTCCAACGGGACAGGGGCCGCGGACCCCTCCACTTT
CASIFQRDRGRGPLHF
>TRBJ2-1|NA|NA|TRBV7-7
TGTGCCAGCAGCTCCCCGGGACTTGAGCAGTTCTTC
CASSSPGLEQFF
>TRBJ1-3|NA|few|TRBV9
TGTGCCAGCAGAGGGATCTCTGGAAACACCATATATTTT
CASRGISGNTIYF
>TRBJ2-1|TRBD2|few|TRBV9
TGTGCCAGCAGCCCCGGGACTAAGCGGGAGGTATCCTACAATGAGCAGTTCTTC
CASSPGTKREVSYNEQFF
>TRBJ1-1|NA|few|TRBV5-4
TGTGCCAGCAGCCCGCCCCTCGGTCTCGACACTGAAGCTTTCTTT
CASSPPLGLDTEAFF
>TRBJ2-3|NA|NA|TRBV7-8
TGTGCCAGCAAAAATATTCCCTTTTCCGATACGCAGTATTTT
CASKNIPFSDTQYF